This entry features one T cell receptor (beta chain) sequence. As yet, its antigen is unknown. The data belong to a study of shared clonotypes between healthy human individuals. Germline V gene lookup returns CDR1 MDHEN and CDR2 SYDVKM. V gave up 5 bases and J gave up 3 bases; unmatched junction bases: 8. This CDR3 is 16 amino acids long. Study findings and constraints: In this cohort, only blood was sampled, and tissue repertoires likely differ.

Data came from immunoSEQ multiplex PCR; TCRdb stores just in-frame clones and leaves some out. Among about 1.5 million clones listed, approximately 98% were seen once. The receptor was derived from a man aged 25-40 years in good health. What was sequenced was naive CD4+ T cells sorted from blood. The subset is: CD45RA+ positively selected. This sequence joins TRBV28 and TRBJ1-3, with 9 bases aligning to TRBD1. The CDR3, as DNA: TGTGCCAGCAGTCCCTCGGGACAGGGTTTTGGAAACACCATATATTTT. It specifies CASSPSGQGFGNTIYF.